This TCR beta chain was captured by sequencing in a study of T cell responses to AZD1222 COVID-19 vaccine. About the research overall: Some second doses came at about 4 weeks and others at about 12 weeks; these were pooled. Whole-study results and caveats: Targeting of unmutated variant regions was reportedly seen in nearly half of spike-specific TCRs. Spike-specific TCR breadth and depth rose after two AZD1222 doses. Seropositive status at baseline applied to only 6 or 7 AZD1222 recipients.

Comment on this clone: Antigen specificity is unknown. The limits of the CDR3 on the DNA are not certain, so only TCRdb's listed CDR3 is given.

The repertoire was sequenced with immunoSEQ multiplex PCR; TCRdb's copy has only in-frame clones and lacks some. Among fewer than 110,000 clones listed, 86% were seen once. The CDR3 extends over 16 residues, inclusive of both ends. The source of this sequence is an adult in good health. The specimen was peripheral blood, collected on day 0 of AZD1222 vaccination. The gene calls are TRBV21-1 and TRBJ2-7; TRBD2, the table's D call, was not compared with the DNA. TRBV21-1 is marked as a pseudogene. CDR3 sequence reads: CASSKVASGSFGEQYF.